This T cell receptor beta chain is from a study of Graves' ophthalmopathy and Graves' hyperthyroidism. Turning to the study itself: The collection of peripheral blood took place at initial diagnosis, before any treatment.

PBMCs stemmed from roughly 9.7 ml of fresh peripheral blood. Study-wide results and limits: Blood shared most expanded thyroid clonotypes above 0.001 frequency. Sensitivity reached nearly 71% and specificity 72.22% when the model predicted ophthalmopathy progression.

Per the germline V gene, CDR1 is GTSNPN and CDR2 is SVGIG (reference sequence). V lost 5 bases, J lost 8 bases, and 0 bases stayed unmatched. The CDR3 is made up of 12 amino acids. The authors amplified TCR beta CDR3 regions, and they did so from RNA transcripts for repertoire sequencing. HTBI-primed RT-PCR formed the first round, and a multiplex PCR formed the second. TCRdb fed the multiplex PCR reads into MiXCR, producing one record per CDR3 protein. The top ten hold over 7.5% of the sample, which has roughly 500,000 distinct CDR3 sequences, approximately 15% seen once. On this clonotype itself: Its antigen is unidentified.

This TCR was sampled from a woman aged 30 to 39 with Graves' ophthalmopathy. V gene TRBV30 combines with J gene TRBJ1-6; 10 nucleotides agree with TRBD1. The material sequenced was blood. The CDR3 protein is CAWGTGDSPLHF. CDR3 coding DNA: TGTGCCTGGGGGACAGGGGATTCACCCCTCCACTTT.